These 14 T cell receptor beta chains were all obtained from the same sample, sequenced in a study of blood T cells in healthy people across ages. Using a J-beta primer mix together with a sample-barcoded 5' primer, a second PCR was run for about 7 to 12 cycles. Each CDR3 protein is one row after TCRdb ran MiXCR on the 5' RACE reads. The table lists hundreds of thousands of distinct CDR3 sequences, 35% to 40% of them singletons. Specimen: blood. The origin of the receptors is a man aged 18 to 30 in good health.

V usage is TRBV20-1 and J usage is TRBJ2-3; no firm D call. V gave up 1 base and J gave up 1 base, with 9 bases separating them. Germline CDR1 and CDR2: DFQATT and SNEGSKA (reference sequence). The CDR3 has 14 residues. Written as DNA, the CDR3 is TGCAGTGCTAGAGCAATGATGGGCACAGATACGCAGTATTTT. It codes for CSARAMMGTDTQYF.

There are a few counts of this clonotype. V usage is TRBV29-1 and J usage is TRBJ2-6; D unclear. Germline CDR1 reads SQVTM; CDR2 reads ANQGSEA. The CDR3 runs to 13 residues. V was shortened by 7 bases and J by 1 base, with 8 bases between the two germline ends. The CDR3 DNA sequence: TGCAGCGCTGGCGGATCTGGGGCCAACGTCCTGACTTTC. Its translation is CSAGGSGANVLTF. The full variable domain, rest sourced from reference TRBV29-1 and TRBJ2-6, is SAVISQKPSRDICQRGTSLTIQCQVDSQVTMMFWYRQQPGQSLTLIATANQGSEATYESGFVIDKFPISRPNLTFSTLTVSNMSPEDSSIYLCSAGGSGANVLTFGAGSRLTVL.

The chain is built from TRBV20-1 and TRBJ2-4; D might be TRBD2 (6 bases). V dropped 6 bases and J dropped 1 base, with 16 bases sitting between them. Germline-derived CDR1 and CDR2 are DFQATT and SNEGSKA (reference sequence). This CDR3 has 15 residues. The CDR3 bases are TGCAGTGCCATCCCCGGGGGTGCGGCCAAAAACATTCAGTACTTC. Translated: CSAIPGGAAKNIQYF.

J is TRBJ2-7 and V is TRBV7-2; D may be TRBD2 (5 bases). Germline CDR1 reads SGHTA; CDR2 reads FQGNSA. The CDR3 has 15 residues. Trimming pared 1 base from V and 3 bases from J, leaving 13 bases between. The CDR3, as DNA: TGTGCCAGCAGCTTAGATCCGGACTCGTACTACGAGCAGTACTTC. Its protein is CASSLDPDSYYEQYF.

This rearrangement joins TRBV29-1 to TRBJ2-3; 14 nucleotides align to TRBD2. V lost 4 bases, J lost 6 bases, and 6 bases stayed unmatched. The CDR3 contains 15 residues. CDR1 SQVTM and CDR2 ANQGSEA come from the germline V gene. The CDR3 nucleotides read TGCAGCGTTGCAAGGACTAGCGGGGGGTCGGATACGCAGTATTTT. Translation: CSVARTSGGSDTQYF.

In this sample, this clonotype turned up a few times. The rearrangement joins TRBV20-1 to TRBJ1-4; D perhaps matches TRBD1 (5 bases). Between the trimmed V and J ends, which lost 1 base and 8 bases, there was a span of 14 bases. Germline V gene lookup returns CDR1 DFQATT and CDR2 SNEGSKA (reference sequence). The CDR3 length is 14 residues. CDR3 residues: CSARGAGGFEKLFF. CDR3 nucleotide sequence: TGCAGTGCTAGAGGAGCGGGGGGTTTCGAAAAACTGTTTTTT.

The rearrangement uses TRBV20-1 and TRBJ2-1; 7 bases line up with TRBD2. Germline CDR1 DFQATT, CDR2 SNEGSKA (reference sequence). The CDR3 has 15 amino acids. The trim removed 1 base at V and 12 bases at J, leaving 15 bases unmatched. In nucleotides, the CDR3 is TGCAGTGCTAGAGTAATCGGGCGGGAGTCCGGGGGGCAGTTCTTC. Protein sequence: CSARVIGRESGGQFF.

The CDR3 loop reads CSVVAAPQETQYF. Here the CDR3 DNA reads TGCAGCGTTGTGGCAGCTCCCCAAGAGACCCAGTACTTC. This chain connects TRBV29-1 to TRBJ2-5; D unclear. Trimming took 4 bases from V and 1 from J, leaving 10 bases between them. The CDR3 is 13 residues long. Per germline, CDR1 SQVTM and CDR2 ANQGSEA.

The chain combines TRBV7-6 with TRBJ1-5, with no clear D. V was pared by 5 bases and J by 2 bases, with 13 bases between. The germline V gene has CDR1 SGHVS and CDR2 FNYEAQ. This CDR3 contains 15 residues. CDR3 protein: CASSPVRERNQPQHF. CDR3 DNA: TGTGCCAGCAGCCCCGTTAGGGAACGCAATCAGCCCCAGCATTTT. Drawing the rest from reference TRBV7-6 and TRBJ1-5, the complete variable domain is GAGVSQSPRYKVTKRGQDVALRCDPISGHVSLYWYRQALGQGPEFLTYFNYEAQQDKSGLPNDRFSAERPEGSISTLTIQRTEQRDSAMYRCASSPVRERNQPQHFGDGTRLSIL.

This clonotype was seen repeatedly, ten times or more. This chain connects TRBV29-1 to TRBJ2-5, with 9 nucleotides matching TRBD2. The CDR3 has 14 amino acids. CDR1 and CDR2 from the germline V gene are SQVTM and ANQGSEA. The J segment lost 3 bases and the V segment lost 6 bases, leaving 8 bases of the junction unmatched. The CDR3 loop is CSVSKRLAEETQYF. The DNA for the CDR3 is TGCAGCGTCTCCAAACGACTAGCGGAAGAGACCCAGTACTTC.

In the case of this clonotype: A much larger clone lies one base from this, so it may be a read error. The rearrangement uses TRBV12-3 or TRBV12-4 and TRBJ2-1, with D possibly TRBD1 on 5 matching bases. The CDR3 has 12 amino acids. Trimming cost V 6 bases and J 7 bases, with 10 bases left between them. CDR3 in amino acids: CASRLGRNEQFF. The CDR3 bases are TGTGCCAGCAGGTTGGGGCGAAATGAGCAGTTCTTC.

The rearrangement uses TRBV13 and TRBJ2-7; 8 nucleotides match TRBD1. The CDR3 sequence is 15 residues long. Germline lookup yields CDR1 PRHDT and CDR2 FYEKMQ (reference sequence). V gave up 3 bases and J gave up 4 bases; unmatched junction bases: 8. The CDR3 region has the DNA TGTGCCAGCAGCTTCTACAGGGGGTACCGGTACGAGCAGTACTTC. This gives the protein CASSFYRGYRYEQYF.

This sequence joins TRBV11-2 and TRBJ2-3; D is perhaps TRBD2 (5 bases). The germline V gene has CDR1 SGHAT and CDR2 FQNNGV. The CDR3 contains 15 residues. With 5 bases removed from V and 6 bases from J, the gap between germline ends came to 18 bases. The CDR3 region is CASSLGGQSLDTQYF. CDR3 sequence (DNA): TGTGCCAGCAGCCTAGGAGGCCAGTCTTTGGATACGCAGTATTTT.

This clonotype has just a few counts. The gene calls are TRBV10-3 and TRBJ2-2, with a possible D match to TRBD1 (6 bases). The CDR3 contains 14 residues. Germline loops: CDR1 ENHRY, CDR2 SYGVKD. Trimming took off 7 bases at V and 1 base at J, with 10 bases between the two ends. The CDR3 sequence: CAITGQRNTGELFF. CDR3 nucleotide sequence: TGTGCCATCACGGGACAACGGAACACCGGGGAGCTGTTTTTT.